This paragraph reports one T cell receptor (beta chain). Its antigen is undetermined. The data are from a study of T cell repertoires in cytomegalovirus infection. TCRdb analysed the reads with MiXCR anew, one entry per CDR3 protein. This table has around 900,000 distinct CDR3 sequences, about a third appearing once. V lost 4 bases, J lost 6 bases, and 19 bases lay in between. The germline gives CDR1 SGHRS, CDR2 YFSETQ. The CDR3 extends over 15 amino acids. The sequence was obtained from a human donor in good health (CMV status not recorded). Some clones in this sample may be carry-over from other donors' samples. The source material was cultured CD8+ T cells from PBMCs, sampled from culture after CMV antigen stimulation. The rearrangement links TRBV5-1 to TRBJ1-2; the D gene is possibly TRBD1 (5 bases). CDR3 region: CASSPGTGVHDGYTF. The CDR3 nucleotides read TGCGCCAGCAGCCCGGGGACGGGAGTCCATGATGGCTACACCTTC.